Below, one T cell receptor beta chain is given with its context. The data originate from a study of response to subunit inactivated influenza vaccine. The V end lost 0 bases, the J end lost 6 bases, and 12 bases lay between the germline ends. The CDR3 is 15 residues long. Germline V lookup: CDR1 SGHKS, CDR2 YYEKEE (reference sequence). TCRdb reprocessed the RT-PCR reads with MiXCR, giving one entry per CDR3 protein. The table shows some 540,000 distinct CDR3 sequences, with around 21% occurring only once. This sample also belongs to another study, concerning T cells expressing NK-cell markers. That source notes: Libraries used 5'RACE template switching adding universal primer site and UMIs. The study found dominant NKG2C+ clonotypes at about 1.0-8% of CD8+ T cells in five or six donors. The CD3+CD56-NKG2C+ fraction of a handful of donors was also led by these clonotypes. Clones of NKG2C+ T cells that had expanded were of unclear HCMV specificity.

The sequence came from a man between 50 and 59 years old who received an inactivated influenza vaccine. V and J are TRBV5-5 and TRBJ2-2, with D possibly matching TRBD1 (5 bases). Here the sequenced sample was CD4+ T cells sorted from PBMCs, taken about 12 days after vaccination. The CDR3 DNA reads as TGTGCCAGCAGCTTGGATCCCAGGGCATCCGGGGAGCTGTTTTTT. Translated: CASSLDPRASGELFF.